The 28 T cell receptor beta chains presented below share a single source sample, sequenced in a study of control samples from healthy donors and cancer patients. Profiled with immunoSEQ multiplex PCR; TCRdb holds only in-frame clones, not every one. The sample includes around 84,000 clones, 91% seen only once; the top ten take approximately 15%. Sequenced material: blood. These receptors originate from a man aged 25 to 40 in good health.

The chain recombines TRBV6-6 with TRBJ2-7, with 8 bases lining up with TRBD1. With 6 bases clipped from V and 2 bases from J, the junction kept 3 bases outside the gene matches. CDR1 is MNHNY, CDR2 SVGAGI, per germline (reference sequence). CDR3 length equals 13 residues. The CDR3: CASSRDRTYEQYF. The CDR3 DNA reads as TGTGCCAGCAGCCGGGACAGGACCTACGAGCAGTACTTC.

The chain has TRBV5-4 and TRBJ2-6, with 10 bases matching TRBD1. The CDR3 is 18 amino acids. The J segment lost 1 base and the V segment lost 4 bases, leaving 8 bases of the junction unmatched. Germline V gene data show CDR1 as SGHNT and CDR2 as YYREEE (reference sequence). The CDR3 here is CASSVTGGKPSGANVLTF. DNA for the CDR3: TGTGCCAGCAGCGTGACAGGGGGCAAACCTTCTGGGGCCAACGTCCTGACTTTC. Combining the CDR3 with reference TRBV5-4 and TRBJ2-6 gives the whole variable domain ETGVTQSPTHLIKTRGQQVTLRCSSQSGHNTVSWYQQALGQGPQFIFQYYREEENGRGNFPPRFSGLQFPNYSSELNVNALELDDSALYLCASSVTGGKPSGANVLTFGAGSRLTVL.

The chain carries TRBV5-1 and TRBJ2-5, with 15 bases aligning to TRBD2. This CDR3 contains 16 residues. Trimming removed 4 bases from V and 5 bases from J; junction bases left unmatched: 6. The V gene's germline CDR1 is SGHRS and CDR2 YFSETQ. The CDR3 region is CASSQTGTSGGETQYF. The CDR3 nucleotides are TGCGCCAGCAGCCAAACCGGGACTAGCGGGGGGGAGACCCAGTACTTC.

The chain links TRBV7-8 to TRBJ2-7, with D possibly TRBD1 on 6 matching bases. CDR1 is SGHVS and CDR2 is FQNEAQ in the germline V gene. Trimming took 1 base from V and 0 from J, leaving 10 bases between them. CDR3 length equals 15 residues. CDR3 DNA sequence: TGTGCCAGCAGCTTAGGAGGACAGTTCTCCTACGAGCAGTACTTC. Amino acid sequence: CASSLGGQFSYEQYF.

This sequence joins TRBV7-9 and TRBJ2-7; no reliable D call. V was cut by 5 bases and J by 5 bases, with 7 bases left in between. Germline-derived CDR1 and CDR2 are SEHNR and FQNEAQ (reference sequence). This CDR3 has 11 amino acids. The CDR3, as DNA: TGTGCCAGCAGCCCTCTAGACGAGCAGTACTTC. This encodes CASSPLDEQYF.

As regards this clone: The germline gene is not matched at one end of the junction; a read error may be the cause. The genes are TRBV6-2 or TRBV6-3 and TRBJ1-3, with D uncertain. The CDR3 runs 12 residues. Germline V gives CDR1 MNHEY, CDR2 SVGEGT. CDR3 protein: CASSYSGIEVIF. CDR3 in DNA: TGTGCCAGCAGTTACTCTGGCATCGAGGTTATTTTT.

V usage is TRBV19 and J usage is TRBJ1-5; D gene uncertain. The CDR3 contains 11 residues. The germline V gene has CDR1 LNHDA and CDR2 SQIVND (reference sequence). V was pared by 5 bases and J by 6 bases, with 5 bases between. In DNA, the CDR3 is TGTGCCAGTAGTTCAGGTCAGCCCCAGCATTTT. Its protein is CASSSGQPQHF.

The chain couples TRBV18 to TRBJ2-3; no clear D gene. CDR3 length: 14 amino acids. CDR1 is KGHSH and CDR2 is LQKENI in the germline V gene. V lost 3 bases and J lost 2, with 9 bases in between. CDR3 region: CASSPSGDTDTQYF. The CDR3 DNA is TGTGCCAGCTCACCGTCTGGGGACACAGATACGCAGTATTTT.

This clone came up once. This chain connects TRBV28 to TRBJ2-2; 9 positions agree with TRBD1. Germline CDR1 reads MDHEN; CDR2 reads SYDVKM. CDR3 length equals 16 residues. J gave up 2 bases and V 0 bases, and 1 base lay outside the gene matches. The CDR3 DNA sequence: TGTGCCAGCAGTTTATGGGACAGGGGCAACACCGGGGAGCTGTTTTTT. Its protein product is CASSLWDRGNTGELFF.

V usage is TRBV4-1 and J usage is TRBJ1-1; D is uncertain. From germline, CDR1 is MGHRA and CDR2 YSYEKL. This CDR3 comprises 14 residues. With 3 bases removed from V and 1 base from J, the gap between germline ends came to 9 bases. The CDR3 sequence: CASSHTLQNTEAFF. In nucleotides, the CDR3 is TGCGCCAGCAGCCACACATTGCAGAACACTGAAGCTTTCTTT.

V usage is TRBV5-1 and J usage is TRBJ2-2; 14 bases are shared with TRBD2. V gave up 5 bases and J gave up 4 bases; unmatched junction bases: 7. This CDR3 comprises 17 residues. Germline values: CDR1 SGHRS, CDR2 YFSETQ. The CDR3 DNA reads TGCGCCAGCAGTCCCGGGACTAGCGGGGGACCCACCGGGGAGCTGTTTTTT. This sequence encodes CASSPGTSGGPTGELFF.

This chain connects TRBV2 to TRBJ1-2; 9 bases agree with TRBD1. Trimming at V came to 11 bases and at J to 2 bases, leaving 6 bases not matched to a gene. The length of the CDR3 is 13 residues. CDR1 SNHLY and CDR2 FYNNEI come from the germline V gene. CDR3 region: CADAGTGNYGYTF. The CDR3, as DNA: TGTGCCGATGCAGGGACAGGGAACTATGGCTACACCTTC. Full variable domain (rest looked up from reference TRBV2 and TRBJ1-2): EPEVTQTPSHQVTQMGQEVILRCVPISNHLYFYWYRQILGQKVEFLVSFYNNEISEKSEIFDDQFSVERPDGSNFTLKIRSTKLEDSAMYFCADAGTGNYGYTFGSGTRLTVV.

This clone showed up just once. Other DNA sequences from this sample encode an identical CDR3 as well. This chain links TRBV6-5 with TRBJ2-3, with 7 bases identical to TRBD2. The V gene end was trimmed by 6 bases and the J gene end by 1 base; junction bases not matched to a gene: 4. Germline V CDR1 and CDR2: MNHEY, SVGAGI. The CDR3 extends over 14 amino acids. The CDR3 nucleotides read TGTGCCAGCAGCCCCAGCGGGGGCACAGATACGCAGTATTTT. Translating gives CASSPSGGTDTQYF.

The V and J genes are TRBV5-4 and TRBJ1-1, with no clear D. This CDR3 is built from 14 residues. V gave up 2 bases and J gave up 4 bases, with 12 bases separating them. CDR1 SGHNT and CDR2 YYREEE come from the germline V gene (reference sequence). The CDR3 DNA sequence: TGTGCCAGCAGCTTTAGGGAACTAGGCACTGAAGCTTTCTTT. Its translation is CASSFRELGTEAFF.

The chain employs TRBV24-1 and TRBJ2-7, with 11 bases identical to TRBD1. V trimming: 2 bases; J trimming: 6 bases; junction bases outside the gene matches: 2. Germline V gene sequence: CDR1 KGHDR, CDR2 SFDVKD. This CDR3 comprises 14 residues. CDR3 sequence: CATSDSGTGGEQYF. The CDR3 coding sequence is TGTGCCACCAGTGATTCCGGGACAGGGGGCGAGCAGTACTTC.

The J gene is TRBJ2-1, the V gene TRBV7-9; TRBD1 is a possible D gene (6 bases). Deletions cut 5 bases from V and 5 bases from J, with 10 bases between. The CDR3 has 13 amino acids. Germline values: CDR1 SEHNR, CDR2 FQNEAQ (reference sequence). CDR3 sequence reads: CASSPDRNNEQFF. Written as DNA, the CDR3 is TGTGCCAGCAGCCCTGACAGGAACAATGAGCAGTTCTTC.

The chain joins TRBV30 to TRBJ1-6, with D unclear. There are 17 residues in the CDR3. V was pared by 5 bases and J by 0 bases, with 17 bases between. CDR1 is GTSNPN and CDR2 is SVGIG in the germline V gene (reference sequence). This CDR3 reads CAWLSGRQSSYNSPLHF. The CDR3, as DNA: TGTGCCTGGCTTTCGGGCAGGCAGAGCTCCTATAATTCACCCCTCCACTTT.

The gene calls are TRBV28 and TRBJ2-5; D unclear. Germline loops: CDR1 MDHEN, CDR2 SYDVKM. This CDR3 contains 12 residues. V was pared by 1 base and J by 10 bases, with 10 bases between. The CDR3 spells CASSLSWRYQYF. In DNA form, the CDR3 reads TGTGCCAGCAGTTTATCTTGGCGGTACCAGTACTTC.

The chain has TRBV28 and TRBJ1-2; D perhaps matches TRBD1 (5 bases). Trimming took 5 bases from V and 4 from J, leaving 17 bases between them. The germline CDR1 and CDR2 sequences are MDHEN and SYDVKM. This CDR3 spans 15 amino acids. DNA of the CDR3: TGTGCCAGCAGTGTCGCAGGGACCGGGTCCTATGGCTACACCTTC. This encodes CASSVAGTGSYGYTF.

Written as DNA, the CDR3 is TGTGCCAGCAGCAAAGCCAGGGATGACTATGGCTACACCTTC. It translates to CASSKARDDYGYTF. V usage is TRBV21-1 and J usage is TRBJ1-2; the DNA was not compared with TRBD1, the D call given in the table. TRBV21-1 constitutes a pseudogene. There are 14 residues in the CDR3.

The chain links TRBV9 to TRBJ2-1; D possibly matches TRBD1 or TRBD2 (6 bases each). Germline CDR1 reads SGDLS; CDR2 reads YYNGEE. The CDR3 is 13 residues long. The V end was cut by 0 bases, the J end by 10 bases, with 11 bases between. CDR3 nucleotides: TGTGCCAGCAGCGTAGCAATCGGGGGCGAGCAGTTCTTC. It encodes CASSVAIGGEQFF.

J is TRBJ1-3 and V is TRBV4-1, with TRBD1 as a possible D gene (6 bases). The CDR3 totals 15 residues. In germline, CDR1 is MGHRA, CDR2 YSYEKL. Trimming took 4 bases from V and 0 from J, leaving 10 bases between them. The CDR3: CASSRPDSSGNTIYF. The CDR3 coding sequence is TGCGCCAGCAGCCGACCGGACAGCTCTGGAAACACCATATATTTT.

The V gene is TRBV5-4, the J gene TRBJ2-5; D possibly corresponds to TRBD2 (6 bases). The CDR3 is made up of 16 amino acids. Trimming cost V 0 bases and J 5 bases, with 17 bases left between them. CDR1 is SGHNT, CDR2 YYREEE, per germline (reference sequence). Written as DNA, the CDR3 is TGTGCCAGCAGCTTGGCGGACTATCCTAGTGGGGAGACCCAGTACTTC. It encodes CASSLADYPSGETQYF.

Of note for this clone: At one of its ends the junction is not consistent with the germline gene, which may arise from a read error. In nucleotides, the CDR3 is TGTGCTAGCAGCTTAGCCCTTACGTCCTACGAGCAGTACTTC. Amino acids: CASSLALTSYEQYF. The genes are TRBV7-7 and TRBJ2-7, with no clear D. The CDR3 sequence is 14 residues long. The germline V gene has CDR1 SSHAT and CDR2 FNYEAQ (reference sequence).

The rearrangement joins TRBV6-1 to TRBJ2-4; D gene uncertain. There are 15 residues in the CDR3. Germline CDR1 reads MNHNS; CDR2 reads SASEGT. V was cut by 1 base and J by 3 bases, with 10 bases left in between. The CDR3 sequence is CASSEVGVNKNIQYF. The CDR3 DNA follows: TGTGCCAGCAGTGAAGTTGGCGTAAACAAAAACATTCAGTACTTC.

V usage is TRBV29-1 and J usage is TRBJ2-7, with 8 bases matching TRBD1. Looked up from germline, CDR1 is SQVTM and CDR2 is ANQGSEA. The CDR3 extends over 15 amino acids. The trim removed 4 bases at V and 1 base at J, leaving 9 bases unmatched. Written as DNA, the CDR3 is TGCAGCGTTGGGGGCGACAGGGGCCCTTCCTACGAGCAGTACTTC. Protein: CSVGGDRGPSYEQYF.

The genes are TRBV7-2 and TRBJ2-7; the D gene is possibly TRBD2 (6 bases). CDR3 length: 15 amino acids. V lost 3 bases and J 0 bases, leaving 12 bases between the germline ends. Germline V lookup: CDR1 SGHTA, CDR2 FQGNSA. The CDR3 sequence is CASSFLASDSYEQYF. DNA of the CDR3: TGTGCCAGCAGCTTTCTAGCTAGCGACTCCTACGAGCAGTACTTC.

The V and J genes are TRBV9 and TRBJ2-2, with D perhaps being TRBD1 or TRBD2 (5 bases each). Trimming removed 6 bases from V and 7 bases from J, with 19 bases in between. Germline CDR1 is SGDLS and CDR2 is YYNGEE. The CDR3 loop spans 15 amino acids. DNA for the CDR3: TGTGCCAGCACTCCTGGGCAGGGACGGAGCGGGGAGCTGTTTTTT. Amino acid sequence: CASTPGQGRSGELFF. Full variable domain (outside the CDR3, taken from reference TRBV9 and TRBJ2-2): DSGVTQTPKHLITATGQRVTLRCSPRSGDLSVYWYQQSLDQGLQFLIQYYNGEERAKGNILERFSAQQFPDLHSELNLSSLELGDSALYFCASTPGQGRSGELFFGEGSRLTVL.